This T cell receptor beta chain was recorded in a study of blood T cell repertoires in COVID-19. Looking at the study overall: Specimens from acute and convalescent COVID-19 originated in the United States, Italy and Spain.

Original processing notes: For nucleated cells, counts were estimated from reference gene primer amplification. The method was immunoSEQ multiplex PCR; TCRdb's version includes in-frame clones alone and lacks a portion of them. Clonal size and the V and J genes are those of that table, whereas D and trimming came from the DNA. Of about 74,000 clones detected, 84% appear once; the ten largest clones hold around 35%. Trimming removed 2 bases from V and 4 bases from J, with 6 bases in between. Germline V gives CDR1 SGHTS, CDR2 YDEGEE. CDR3 length: 13 residues. The sample consisted of peripheral blood. The V call is TRBV5-8, the J call TRBJ2-2; no clear D. The clonotype originates from a man aged 65-85 years with acute or convalescent COVID-19. The CDR3 sequence is CASSFQVTGELFF. CDR3 DNA: TGTGCCAGCAGCTTCCAGGTCACCGGGGAGCTGTTTTTT.